One sample yielded the 21 T cell receptor beta chains listed below, sequenced in a study of blood T cell repertoires in COVID-19. Profiled with immunoSEQ multiplex PCR; TCRdb holds only in-frame clones, not every one. This table holds around 53,000 clones, about 87% found once. Sequenced sample: peripheral blood. The source is a woman in her sixties with COVID-19, enrolled during active disease.

This rearrangement joins TRBV25-1 to TRBJ2-7, with 8 bases that match TRBD2. This CDR3 spans 15 amino acids. Germline V gives CDR1 MGHDK, CDR2 SYGVNS. V was pared by 1 base and J by 7 bases, with 9 bases of the junction left unmatched. The CDR3 loop reads CASSEFSGTRDEQYF. CDR3 sequence (DNA): TGTGCCAGCAGTGAATTTAGCGGGACACGAGATGAGCAGTACTTC.

The chain carries TRBV24-1 and TRBJ1-2, with 7 bases matching TRBD1. Trimming took 0 bases from V and 7 from J; bases not matched to a gene: 4. CDR1 and CDR2 from the germline V gene are KGHDR and SFDVKD. This CDR3 region has 14 residues. CDR3 DNA sequence: TGTGCCACCAGTGATTTGGAACAGGGGACTGGCTACACCTTC. Translating gives CATSDLEQGTGYTF.

The chain recombines TRBV7-9 with TRBJ1-5; a possible D gene is TRBD1 (5 bases). Trimming left V 5 bases short and J 4 bases short, with 9 bases between. Germline V gene data show CDR1 as SEHNR and CDR2 as FQNEAQ (reference sequence). This CDR3 region has 13 residues. CDR3 nucleotides: TGTGCCAGCAGCCGGGAGGGGAATCAGCCCCAGCATTTT. Protein product: CASSREGNQPQHF.

The rearrangement joins TRBV5-1 to TRBJ2-2; D ambiguous. Germline lookup yields CDR1 SGHRS and CDR2 YFSETQ. Deletions cut 4 bases from V and 4 bases from J, with 17 bases between. CDR3 length equals 16 residues. CDR3 amino acids: CASSTNRQVRTGELFF. CDR3 in DNA: TGCGCCAGCAGCACAAACCGGCAGGTCCGCACCGGGGAGCTGTTTTTT.

The rearrangement links TRBV28 to TRBJ1-3; TRBD1 agrees at 7 bases. J was trimmed by 3 bases and V by 1 base; bases with no gene match: 6. Germline lookup yields CDR1 MDHEN and CDR2 SYDVKM. The CDR3 extends over 16 amino acids. CDR3: CASSLLGGANGNTIYF. CDR3 coding DNA: TGTGCCAGCAGTTTATTAGGGGGCGCTAATGGAAACACCATATATTTT.

The chain combines TRBV25-1 with TRBJ2-7; D may be TRBD2 (5 bases). There are 14 residues in the CDR3. V gave up 6 bases and J gave up 3 bases, with 15 bases separating them. CDR1 and CDR2 (germline): MGHDK, SYGVNS. CDR3 in amino acids: CASRAAGGYYEQYF. In nucleotides, the CDR3 is TGTGCCAGCAGGGCGGCAGGAGGATACTACGAGCAGTACTTC.

The chain employs TRBV3-1 (or the pseudogene TRBV3-2) and TRBJ2-3; 12 nucleotides align to TRBD2. The CDR3 consists of 16 residues. V was pared by 4 bases and J by 0 bases, with 2 bases of the junction left unmatched. Germline V lookup: CDR1 LGHDT, CDR2 YNNKEL (reference sequence). CDR3 coding DNA: TGTGCCAGCAGCCGTGGACTAGCGGGAAGCACAGATACGCAGTATTTT. As protein: CASSRGLAGSTDTQYF.

This chain links TRBV29-1 with TRBJ2-4; 8 nucleotides align to TRBD2. V gave up 4 bases and J gave up 3 bases; unmatched junction bases: 8. Germline V CDR1 and CDR2: SQVTM, ANQGSEA. The CDR3 sequence is 15 residues long. CDR3 in amino acids: CSVVLGRVGKNIQYF. DNA of the CDR3: TGCAGCGTTGTCCTCGGGAGGGTCGGCAAAAACATTCAGTACTTC.

This clone was seen a single time. The chain joins TRBV25-1 to TRBJ1-6; TRBD1 agrees at 7 bases. J lost 6 bases, V lost 1 base, and 3 bases had no gene match. The germline V gene encodes CDR1 MGHDK and CDR2 SYGVNS. The CDR3 has 15 residues. The CDR3 region is CASSEWGQSNSPLHF. CDR3 DNA sequence: TGTGCCAGCAGTGAATGGGGACAGAGTAATTCACCCCTCCACTTT.

The rearrangement uses TRBV15 and TRBJ1-4, with 7 bases matching TRBD1. This CDR3 has 17 residues. With 0 bases clipped from V and 0 bases from J, the junction kept 4 bases outside the gene matches. In germline, CDR1 is LNHNV, CDR2 YYDKDF (reference sequence). CDR3 sequence: CATSRDRQGATNEKLFF. CDR3 coding DNA: TGTGCCACCAGCAGAGACCGACAGGGCGCAACTAATGAAAAACTGTTTTTT.

A single count supports this clone. This sequence joins TRBV7-9 and TRBJ1-4, with TRBD1 matching 10 bases. Germline V gene data show CDR1 as SEHNR and CDR2 as FQNEAQ (reference sequence). This CDR3 spans 17 amino acids. After removal of 3 bases from V and 3 bases from J, the junction contained 7 bases not matched to a gene. The CDR3 bases are TGTGCCAGCAGCTTCGGACAGGGGGAAGGTGCTAATGAAAAACTGTTTTTT. Its translation: CASSFGQGEGANEKLFF.

V gene TRBV28 combines with J gene TRBJ1-6, with TRBD1 matching 10 bases. CDR3 size: 15 residues. The ends lost 5 bases at V and 5 bases at J; junction bases unmatched: 3. Germline V gene data show CDR1 as MDHEN and CDR2 as SYDVKM. The CDR3 DNA is TGTGCCAGCAGTCCGGGGACAGGGGATAATTCACCCCTCCACTTT. This encodes CASSPGTGDNSPLHF.

The chain couples TRBV19 to TRBJ1-1; a possible D gene is TRBD1 (6 bases). CDR3 length: 12 residues. Germline V CDR1 and CDR2: LNHDA, SQIVND (reference sequence). V was shortened by 4 bases and J by 6 bases, with 9 bases between the two germline ends. The CDR3 reads CASSTQGPEAFF. In DNA, the CDR3 is TGTGCCAGTAGTACCCAGGGGCCTGAAGCTTTCTTT.

The chain links TRBV5-8 to TRBJ2-5, with 12 bases lining up with TRBD2. Germline loops: CDR1 SGHTS, CDR2 YDEGEE. The CDR3 covers 15 residues. Trimming at V came to 4 bases and at J to 5 bases, leaving 6 bases not matched to a gene. CDR3 DNA: TGTGCCAGCAGCCTCAGGACTAGCGGGATGGAGACCCAGTACTTC. As protein: CASSLRTSGMETQYF.

This chain uses TRBV3-1 (or the pseudogene TRBV3-2) with TRBJ1-2; 8 bases match TRBD1. V lost 8 bases, J lost 6 bases, and 5 bases stayed unmatched. The CDR3 runs 12 residues. CDR1 is LGHDT, CDR2 YNNKEL, per germline (reference sequence). DNA of the CDR3: TGTGCCAGCCGGCAGGGGGCTGATGGCTACACCTTC. Its protein is CASRQGADGYTF.

This chain links TRBV7-6 with TRBJ2-7, with 8 bases that match TRBD1. CDR1 SGHVS and CDR2 FNYEAQ come from the germline V gene. The CDR3 is 15 residues long. V was clipped by 3 bases and J by 4 bases; unmatched bases: 8. The CDR3 is CASSLATGVGYEQYF. The DNA for the CDR3 is TGTGCCAGCAGCTTGGCGACAGGGGTTGGATACGAGCAGTACTTC. The variable domain in full, with the rest retrieved from reference TRBV7-6 and TRBJ2-7, is GAGVSQSPRYKVTKRGQDVALRCDPISGHVSLYWYRQALGQGPEFLTYFNYEAQQDKSGLPNDRFSAERPEGSISTLTIQRTEQRDSAMYRCASSLATGVGYEQYFGPGTRLTVT.

The CDR3 DNA sequence: TGTGCCAGCAGCCTCCCCGCAGCGGGACGTAAAGAGACCCAGTACTTC. Encoded protein: CASSLPAAGRKETQYF. The genes are TRBV7-9 and TRBJ2-5; 7 bases line up with TRBD2. CDR1 SEHNR and CDR2 FQNEAQ come from the germline V gene (reference sequence). The CDR3 consists of 16 residues. V was clipped by 5 bases and J by 3 bases; unmatched bases: 12.

The chain has TRBV2 and TRBJ2-6; 7 bases match TRBD2. After removal of 11 bases from V and 0 bases from J, the junction contained 19 bases not matched to a gene. The CDR3 consists of 19 residues. Germline V gives CDR1 SNHLY, CDR2 FYNNEI. CDR3 sequence reads: CAANIGSPRGGSGANVLTF. As DNA, the CDR3 is TGTGCCGCTAACATCGGCAGCCCACGCGGGGGCTCTGGGGCCAACGTCCTGACTTTC.

The CDR3 reads CASTLLLPGANVLTF. The CDR3, as DNA: TGTGCCAGCACTCTTCTATTGCCTGGGGCCAACGTCCTGACTTTC. The chain is built from TRBV6-5 and TRBJ2-6; no clear D gene. The germline V gene has CDR1 MNHEY and CDR2 SVGAGI. With 7 bases removed from V and 2 bases from J, the gap between germline ends came to 12 bases. The CDR3 runs 15 residues.

CDR3 nucleotides: TGTGCCAGCAGCTTGCCGGGGATCACTGAAGCTTTCTTT. The encoded protein is CASSLPGITEAFF. J is TRBJ1-1 and V is TRBV7-3, with D unclear. There are 13 residues in the CDR3. Germline V gene sequence: CDR1 SGHTA, CDR2 FQGTGA. Trimming took off 3 bases at V and 4 bases at J, with 9 bases between the two ends.

J is TRBJ2-2 and V is TRBV29-1; TRBD1 aligns across 7 bases. The CDR3 runs to 16 residues. V trimming: 2 bases; J trimming: 6 bases; junction bases outside the gene matches: 12. In germline, CDR1 is SQVTM, CDR2 ANQGSEA. CDR3 nucleotide sequence: TGCAGCGTTGAATTTGGGGGTAGGGGGCGCCCCGGGGAGCTGTTTTTT. Translation gives CSVEFGGRGRPGELFF.